This T cell receptor beta chain was captured in a study of T cell responses to AZD1222 COVID-19 vaccine. Remarks on this clone: Its antigen is still unknown.

Using immunoSEQ multiplex PCR, the repertoire was profiled, and TCRdb retains in-frame clones only, with some absent. The sample records about 150,000 clones, 85% to 95% being singletons. Study conclusions and caveats: Repertoire sampling occurred only after the peak T cell response.

CDR1 and CDR2 from the germline V gene are SGHRS and YFSETQ. With 2 bases clipped from V and 6 bases from J, the junction kept 11 bases outside the gene matches. CDR3 size: 15 residues. The V gene is TRBV5-1, the J gene TRBJ2-7; 7 nucleotides match TRBD2. This sequence was found in an adult who received the AZD1222 COVID-19 vaccine. The material was peripheral blood, obtained 28 days after the second AZD1222 dose. DNA of the CDR3: TGCGCCAGCAGCTTAGCCTCCGCGGGGGAAACCGAGCAGTACTTC. Its protein is CASSLASAGETEQYF.